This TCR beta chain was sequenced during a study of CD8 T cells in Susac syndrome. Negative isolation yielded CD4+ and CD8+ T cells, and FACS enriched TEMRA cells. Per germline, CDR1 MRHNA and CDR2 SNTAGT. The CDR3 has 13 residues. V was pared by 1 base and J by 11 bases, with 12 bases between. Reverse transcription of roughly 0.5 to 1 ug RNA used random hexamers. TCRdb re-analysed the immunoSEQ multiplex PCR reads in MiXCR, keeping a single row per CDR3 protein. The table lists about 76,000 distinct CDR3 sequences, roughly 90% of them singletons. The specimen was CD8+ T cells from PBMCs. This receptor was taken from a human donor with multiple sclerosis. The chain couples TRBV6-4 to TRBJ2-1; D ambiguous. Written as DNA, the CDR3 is TGTGCCAGCAGTGACTTCCTAGGAAATAAGCAGTTCTTC. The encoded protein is CASSDFLGNKQFF.